This T cell receptor beta chain was profiled in a study of T cell responses to AZD1222 COVID-19 vaccine listed by TCRdb under 2021. Turning to the overall study: AZD1222 recipients whose second dose came at about 4 weeks and those whose second dose came at about 12 weeks were combined into one group, since spike-specific TCR depth and breadth did not differ between the two schedules. A total of over 230 trial participants underwent TCR sequencing, of whom roughly 210 had received two doses of AZD1222 and about 25 had received two doses of the MenACWY control vaccine. Trial participants were enrolled by age into 18-55, 56-69 and 70-plus year subgroups, with 148, 28 and 57 TCR-sequenced participants respectively.

A few counts support this clone. Its antigen specificity is not known. Base qualities are not at hand, and no much larger clone is one base apart. The sample's time point label is to be understood as: baseline before first vaccination. The vaccinee samples were drawn from two UK trials, COV001 and COV002, one of which was a single-blind randomized controlled phase 2/3 trial testing AZD1222 (ChAdOx1 nCoV-19) in healthy adults. For TCRbeta chain sequencing, PBMC samples were collected from trial participants at day 0 and at day 28 after the second dose. Points the paper makes about the study in general: Reportedly, almost half of the unique spike-specific TCRs recognized epitopes lying outside the regions that are mutated in the B.1.351 and B.1.1.7 variants. Conclusions about previously exposed vaccinees are limited, since just a handful of AZD1222 recipients were seropositive for SARS-CoV-2 at baseline. After two AZD1222 doses, both the breadth and the depth of spike-specific TCRs were significantly higher than at day 0 and than in MenACWY recipients. In the small 56-69-year group, the increase in depth fell short of significance, most likely because of low power. The vaccine-associated CD4 TCRs covered the entire spike protein, and the dominant responses fell in regions 160-218 and 743-854. Because no day 14 peak-response samples were available, repertoires were characterized only after the peak T cell response. Most participants were white British and females outnumbered males, and the authors suggested that clonal diversity may have been underestimated.

The CDR3 regions of human TCRbeta chains were analyzed by immunosequencing. As for how the authors treated the data: Repertoire TCRs were matched against a reference library of SARS-CoV-2-specific TCRs generated with the MIRA antigen-specificity platform. Breadth was defined as the fraction of unique TCRs that were SARS-CoV-2-associated, and depth was defined as the fraction of total T cells that were SARS-CoV-2-associated. Each spike-specific TCR was assigned to its reactive spike region and to a CD4 or CD8 class using the MIRA data. Log10-transformed breadth and depth values were compared by one-way ANOVA with Sidak's multiple comparisons tests. TCRdb limited this immuneACCESS table to in-frame rearrangements with V and J called. A share of clones is missing; checked studies link under half to unresolved V genes, and the rest is unexplained. The D gene and trimming were derived from the DNA, and the V and J assignments and clone size from that table. Recorded for this sample are about 56,000 clones; 80% to 90% of them occurred a single time. In total, the top ten clones hold over 12% of the sample.

As encoded in the germline V gene, CDR1 is SQVTM while CDR2 is ANQGSEA. V is shortened by 1 base, J by 3 bases, and the region joining them spans 6 bases. Counted from cysteine to phenylalanine, this CDR3 has 12 amino acids. The DNA shown is the 36-base CDR3, in frame from base 1. The starting material was peripheral blood, obtained on day 0 of AZD1222 vaccination. In this chain, TRBV29-1 is recombined with TRBJ2-5, with no confident D gene call. The source is an adult in good health. The CDR3 reads CSVEAVKETQYF. The DNA sequence is given as TGCAGCGTTGAAGCGGTAAAAGAGACCCAGTACTTC.